Listed here are 27 T cell receptor beta chains from one sample, sequenced in a study of blood T cell repertoires in COVID-19. The table came from immunoSEQ multiplex PCR; TCRdb's copy has only in-frame clones and leaves some out. This repertoire shows approximately 140,000 clones, approximately 81% found once; its top ten account for 5% to 6%. Sequenced material: PBMCs or T cells enriched from blood (not recorded which). All receptors derive from a man in his forties with acute COVID-19.

The chain has TRBV7-9 and TRBJ1-2; D is perhaps TRBD1 (5 bases). The CDR3 sequence is 13 residues long. V was clipped by 3 bases and J by 2 bases, with 7 bases between them. Germline values: CDR1 SEHNR, CDR2 FQNEAQ (reference sequence). CDR3 bases: TGTGCCAGCAGCTTCGACAGCAACTATGGCTACACCTTC. Translated, it gives CASSFDSNYGYTF.

The J gene is TRBJ2-1, the V gene TRBV6-5; TRBD2 matches at 7 bases. The J segment lost 11 bases and the V segment lost 0 bases, leaving 7 bases of the junction unmatched. The CDR3 is 14 amino acids. CDR1 is MNHEY and CDR2 is SVGAGI in the germline V gene. CDR3: CASSYSPSGFKQFF. CDR3 DNA: TGTGCCAGCAGTTACTCTCCTAGCGGCTTTAAGCAGTTCTTC.

This clone was picked up a small number of times. The chain joins TRBV28 to TRBJ1-5; D might be TRBD1 (5 bases). Germline V CDR1 and CDR2: MDHEN, SYDVKM. Trimming pared 5 bases from V and 3 bases from J, leaving 20 bases between. The CDR3 length is 17 residues. DNA for the CDR3: TGTGCCAGCAGTCAACCTCACGGGACTACGGACAATCAGCCCCAGCATTTT. It yields the protein CASSQPHGTTDNQPQHF.

J is TRBJ1-1 and V is TRBV5-1, with 7 bases aligning to TRBD1. The CDR3 totals 13 residues. The ends lost 4 bases at V and 5 bases at J; junction bases unmatched: 5. CDR1 and CDR2 from the germline V gene are SGHRS and YFSETQ. The CDR3, as DNA: TGCGCCAGCAGCCCGACAGGGTTGACTGAAGCTTTCTTT. Encoded protein: CASSPTGLTEAFF.

The rearrangement links TRBV29-1 to TRBJ1-1; the D is unclear. Trimming took 6 bases from V and 0 from J, leaving 11 bases between them. The CDR3 contains 13 residues. CDR1 is SQVTM and CDR2 is ANQGSEA in the germline V gene. Here the CDR3 reads CSVLSAMNTEAFF. CDR3 coding DNA: TGCAGCGTACTGAGCGCCATGAACACTGAAGCTTTCTTT.

This clone was recorded a few times. This rearrangement joins TRBV10-3 to TRBJ2-2, with D hard to call. Trimming left V 0 bases short and J 5 bases short, with 7 bases between. The CDR3 totals 14 residues. The germline V gene encodes CDR1 ENHRY and CDR2 SYGVKD. CDR3 in DNA: TGTGCCATCAGTGAGTCGCCAGAAACCGGGGAGCTGTTTTTT. Protein: CAISESPETGELFF.

The chain is built from TRBV11-2 and TRBJ1-1; D possibly corresponds to TRBD1 (6 bases). The germline V and J ends were trimmed by 1 base and 4 bases, with 16 bases remaining between them. Germline-derived CDR1 and CDR2 are SGHAT and FQNNGV. This CDR3 has 16 amino acids. CDR3 DNA sequence: TGTGCCAGCAGCTTAGCTACGGCCCAAGGGGGCACTGAAGCTTTCTTT. Protein: CASSLATAQGGTEAFF.

This clone has only one observation. The chain has TRBV3-1 (or the pseudogene TRBV3-2) and TRBJ1-2, with 9 positions matching TRBD1. Germline assignment: CDR1 LGHDT and CDR2 YNNKEL (reference sequence). CDR3 length: 15 amino acids. V trimming: 3 bases; J trimming: 8 bases; junction bases outside the gene matches: 10. The CDR3 loop reads CASSQNTGGAYGYTF. The CDR3 DNA reads TGTGCCAGCAGCCAGAATACAGGGGGCGCCTACGGCTACACCTTC.

The chain combines TRBV11-3 with TRBJ2-2, with TRBD2 matching 7 bases. This CDR3 is 15 amino acids long. The germline V gene has CDR1 SGHNT and CDR2 YENEEA. V lost 4 bases, J lost 9 bases, and 11 bases stayed unmatched. The CDR3 protein is CASSSSSGGRRELFF. In DNA form, the CDR3 reads TGTGCCAGCAGCTCTAGTTCGGGAGGCCGCAGGGAGCTGTTTTTT.

The gene calls are TRBV5-5 and TRBJ1-1, with D possibly being TRBD1 (5 bases). Trimming cost V 1 base and J 0 bases, with 7 bases left between them. This CDR3 region has 14 residues. The germline CDR1 and CDR2 sequences are SGHKS and YYEKEE (reference sequence). The CDR3 is CASSLQGMNTEAFF. Here the CDR3 DNA reads TGTGCCAGCAGCTTGCAGGGAATGAACACTGAAGCTTTCTTT.

The chain carries TRBV29-1 and TRBJ2-7, with 7 bases fitting TRBD1. V shed 6 bases, J shed 2 bases, and the junction held 10 bases outside the gene matches. The germline CDR1 and CDR2 sequences are SQVTM and ANQGSEA. There are 14 residues in the CDR3. CDR3 nucleotides: TGCAGCGTACCCCGGACAGGCCACCCCTACGAGCAGTACTTC. This encodes CSVPRTGHPYEQYF.

The J gene is TRBJ2-1, the V gene TRBV11-3; 10 bases map to TRBD2. There are 17 residues in the CDR3. The V segment lost 4 bases and the J segment 8 bases; nucleotides outside the gene matches: 14. Germline CDR1 reads SGHNT; CDR2 reads YENEEA. CDR3 sequence: CASSSPTSGVNGDEQFF. Written as DNA, the CDR3 is TGTGCCAGCAGCTCCCCTACTAGCGGGGTAAATGGGGATGAGCAGTTCTTC.

This chain uses TRBV19 with TRBJ2-1; 10 nucleotides line up with TRBD1. Per the germline V gene, CDR1 is LNHDA and CDR2 is SQIVND (reference sequence). The CDR3 has 12 amino acids. CDR3 in amino acids: CATGTGVYEQFF. CDR3 DNA: TGTGCGACGGGGACAGGGGTTTATGAGCAGTTCTTC.

The rearrangement links TRBV30 to TRBJ2-7; a weak D match, TRBD1 (6 bases). Trimming removed 2 bases from V and 0 bases from J, with 14 bases in between. The CDR3 spans 15 residues. Germline assignment: CDR1 GTSNPN and CDR2 SVGIG (reference sequence). CDR3 in amino acids: CAWSPRDTPSYEQYF. CDR3 coding DNA: TGTGCCTGGAGTCCAAGGGACACACCCTCCTACGAGCAGTACTTC.

This clone was observed a few times. The chain uses TRBV28 and TRBJ1-3; the D is unclear. Germline CDR1 MDHEN, CDR2 SYDVKM. V lost 5 bases to trimming and J lost 0 bases, with 11 bases between them. This CDR3 region has 15 residues. CDR3 sequence: CASSPSGISGNTIYF. CDR3 DNA: TGTGCCAGCAGTCCATCGGGGATCTCTGGAAACACCATATATTTT.

The V and J genes are TRBV5-4 and TRBJ1-2; D uncertain. The length of the CDR3 is 14 residues. The V and J ends lost 2 bases and 4 bases respectively, with 12 bases between them. Germline assignment: CDR1 SGHNT and CDR2 YYREEE (reference sequence). The chain's CDR3 is CASSLYGIPYGYTF. In DNA form, the CDR3 reads TGTGCCAGCAGCTTATACGGGATCCCCTATGGCTACACCTTC. The whole variable domain, filled in from reference TRBV5-4 and TRBJ1-2, reads ETGVTQSPTHLIKTRGQQVTLRCSSQSGHNTVSWYQQALGQGPQFIFQYYREEENGRGNFPPRFSGLQFPNYSSELNVNALELDDSALYLCASSLYGIPYGYTFGSGTRLTVV.

This chain joins TRBV27 and TRBJ2-4, with 10 bases identical to TRBD1. The CDR3 covers 19 residues. Germline trimming cut 4 bases from V and 2 bases from J; bases unmatched to any gene: 14. The germline V gene encodes CDR1 MNHEY and CDR2 SMNVEV (reference sequence). For the CDR3, the DNA is TGTGCCAGCAGTTACTCCGGGACAGGGGCGTCCCGATCCAAAAACATTCAGTACTTC. This encodes CASSYSGTGASRSKNIQYF.

The rearrangement links TRBV24-1 to TRBJ2-1; 9 bases line up with TRBD1. Germline V gene sequence: CDR1 KGHDR, CDR2 SFDVKD. The ends lost 7 bases at V and 0 bases at J; junction bases unmatched: 12. This CDR3 comprises 18 residues. The CDR3 region is CATRGTGQGYSSYNEQFF. For the CDR3, the DNA is TGTGCCACCAGGGGGACAGGGCAGGGGTATAGCTCCTACAATGAGCAGTTCTTC.

The chain uses TRBV18 and TRBJ1-1; tentatively, D is TRBD1 (6 bases). The CDR3 covers 15 residues. Trimming stripped 4 bases from V and 2 bases from J, with 14 bases between. The germline CDR1 and CDR2 sequences are KGHSH and LQKENI. The CDR3: CASSRSGGENTEAFF. CDR3 sequence (DNA): TGTGCCAGCTCACGCTCGGGGGGCGAAAACACTGAAGCTTTCTTT.

CDR3 residues: CASRPGLAGFRQFF. Here the CDR3 DNA reads TGTGCCAGTAGGCCGGGACTAGCGGGATTCCGGCAGTTCTTC. The chain uses TRBV3-1 (or the pseudogene TRBV3-2) and TRBJ2-1; 13 nucleotides match TRBD2. The CDR3 runs to 14 residues. The J segment lost 12 bases and the V segment lost 9 bases, leaving 11 bases of the junction unmatched. The germline V gene has CDR1 LGHDT and CDR2 YNNKEL (reference sequence).

CDR3 nucleotides: TGTGCCACATCCCGGGGATTCTCTGGAAACACCATATATTTT. Translating it yields CATSRGFSGNTIYF. The chain is built from TRBV19 and TRBJ1-3, with D hard to call. The germline V gene encodes CDR1 LNHDA and CDR2 SQIVND (reference sequence). This CDR3 spans 14 amino acids. Trimming left V 10 bases short and J 0 bases short, with 13 bases between.

The rearrangement uses TRBV27 and TRBJ2-7, with a weak D call TRBD1 (5 bases). CDR1 and CDR2 (germline): MNHEY, SMNVEV (reference sequence). The CDR3 length is 12 residues. V dropped 10 bases and J dropped 0 bases, with 10 bases sitting between them. The CDR3 DNA reads TGTGCCACGACAGAAAGCTCCTACGAGCAGTACTTC. Amino acids: CATTESSYEQYF.

V and J are TRBV24-1 and TRBJ1-4, with 12 bases lining up with TRBD1. CDR1 is KGHDR and CDR2 is SFDVKD in the germline V gene. The junction had 8 bases not matched to a gene; V was cut back by 7 bases and J by 3 bases. This CDR3 is 17 amino acids long. CDR3 nucleotides: TGTGCCACCAGCGGGACAGGGGGCACCGAGGCTAATGAAAAACTGTTTTTT. Protein: CATSGTGGTEANEKLFF.

The chain links TRBV7-9 to TRBJ1-1; D is uncertain. Germline V gene lookup returns CDR1 SEHNR and CDR2 FQNEAQ (reference sequence). The V end was cut by 2 bases, the J end by 6 bases, with 10 bases between. This CDR3 has 13 residues. This CDR3 reads CASSLNRDPEAFF. In DNA, the CDR3 is TGTGCCAGCAGCTTAAATCGCGATCCTGAAGCTTTCTTT.

The genes are TRBV27 and TRBJ1-5; D possibly corresponds to TRBD1 (5 bases). V was cut by 8 bases and J by 4 bases, with 12 bases left in between. Germline V gene data show CDR1 as MNHEY and CDR2 as SMNVEV (reference sequence). CDR3 size: 13 residues. In DNA form, the CDR3 reads TGTGCCAGCCGGGGGTTTTGGAATCAGCCCCAGCATTTT. Its protein product is CASRGFWNQPQHF.

V is TRBV5-4 and J is TRBJ1-2, with D possibly matching TRBD1 (5 bases). The CDR3 has 13 amino acids. Trimming pared 3 bases from V and 8 bases from J, leaving 14 bases between. The germline CDR1 and CDR2 sequences are SGHNT and YYREEE (reference sequence). The CDR3 region is CASSSPRADGYTF. DNA of the CDR3: TGTGCCAGCAGCTCCCCCAGGGCCGACGGCTACACCTTC. Supplemented by reference TRBV5-4 and TRBJ1-2, the full variable domain reads ETGVTQSPTHLIKTRGQQVTLRCSSQSGHNTVSWYQQALGQGPQFIFQYYREEENGRGNFPPRFSGLQFPNYSSELNVNALELDDSALYLCASSSPRADGYTFGSGTRLTVV.

CDR3 sequence reads: CASSPDRVPYGYTF. CDR3 DNA: TGTGCCAGCAGCCCCGACAGGGTACCCTATGGCTACACCTTC. The chain employs TRBV14 and TRBJ1-2, with 7 nucleotides matching TRBD1. V shed 4 bases, J shed 4 bases, and the junction held 6 bases outside the gene matches. The CDR3 is made up of 14 amino acids. Germline CDR1 and CDR2: SGHDN and FVKESK.